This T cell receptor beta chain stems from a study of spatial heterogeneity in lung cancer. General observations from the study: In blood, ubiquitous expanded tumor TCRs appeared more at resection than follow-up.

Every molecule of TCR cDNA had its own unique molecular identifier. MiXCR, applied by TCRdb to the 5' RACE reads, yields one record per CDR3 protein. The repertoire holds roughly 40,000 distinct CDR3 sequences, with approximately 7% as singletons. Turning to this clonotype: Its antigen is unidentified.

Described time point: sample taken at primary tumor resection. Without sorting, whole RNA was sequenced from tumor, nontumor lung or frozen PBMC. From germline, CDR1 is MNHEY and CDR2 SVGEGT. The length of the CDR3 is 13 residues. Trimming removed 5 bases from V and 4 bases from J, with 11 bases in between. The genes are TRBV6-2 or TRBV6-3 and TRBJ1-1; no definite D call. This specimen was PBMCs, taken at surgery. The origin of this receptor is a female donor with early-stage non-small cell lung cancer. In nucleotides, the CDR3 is TGTGCCAGCAGTCCAGCAAGGTTCACTGAAGCTTTCTTT. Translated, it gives CASSPARFTEAFF.